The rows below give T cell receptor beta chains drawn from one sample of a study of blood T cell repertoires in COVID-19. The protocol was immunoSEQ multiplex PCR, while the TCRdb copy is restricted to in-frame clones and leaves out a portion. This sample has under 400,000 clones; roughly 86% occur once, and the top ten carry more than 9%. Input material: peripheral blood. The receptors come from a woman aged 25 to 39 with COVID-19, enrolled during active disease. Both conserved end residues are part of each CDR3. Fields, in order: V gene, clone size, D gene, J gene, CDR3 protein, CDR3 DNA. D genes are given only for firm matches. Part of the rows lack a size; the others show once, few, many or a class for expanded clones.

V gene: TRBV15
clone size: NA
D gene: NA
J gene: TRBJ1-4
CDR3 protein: CATSAPRRGVEKLFF
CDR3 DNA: TGTGCCACCAGCGCACCCAGGCGTGGTGTTGAAAAACTGTTTTTT

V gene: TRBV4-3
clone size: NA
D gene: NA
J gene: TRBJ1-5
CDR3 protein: CASSQDQGQPQHF
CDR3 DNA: TGCGCCAGCAGCCAAGATCAGGGTCAGCCCCAGCATTTT

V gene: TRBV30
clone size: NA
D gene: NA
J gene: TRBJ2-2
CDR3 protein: CAWRFPGLNTGELFF
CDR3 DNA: TGTGCCTGGAGATTTCCGGGACTCAACACCGGGGAGCTGTTTTTT

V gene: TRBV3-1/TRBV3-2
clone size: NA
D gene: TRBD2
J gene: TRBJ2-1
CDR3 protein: CASKVAGGPGNEQFF
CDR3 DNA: TGTGCCAGCAAGGTAGCGGGAGGGCCAGGCAATGAGCAGTTCTTC

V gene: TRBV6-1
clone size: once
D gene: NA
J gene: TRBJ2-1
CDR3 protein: CASSEARQYNEQFF
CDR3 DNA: TGTGCCAGCAGTGAAGCGCGACAGTACAATGAGCAGTTCTTC

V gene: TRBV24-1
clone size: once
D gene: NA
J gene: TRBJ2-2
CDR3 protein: CATSDARQGGTGELFF
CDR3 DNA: TGTGCCACCAGTGATGCCCGACAGGGAGGCACCGGGGAGCTGTTTTTT

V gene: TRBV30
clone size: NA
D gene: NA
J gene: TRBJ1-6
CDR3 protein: CAIITGTTNSPLHF
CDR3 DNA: TGTGCCATTATAACCGGGACAACGAATTCACCCCTCCACTTT

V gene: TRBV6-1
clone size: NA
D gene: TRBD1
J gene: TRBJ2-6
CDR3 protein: CASSEGQGATGANVLTF
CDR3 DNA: TGTGCCAGCAGTGAAGGCCAGGGGGCGACTGGGGCCAACGTCCTGACTTTC

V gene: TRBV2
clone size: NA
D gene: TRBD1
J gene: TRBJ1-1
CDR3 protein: CASSDWTGNTEAFF
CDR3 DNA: TGTGCCAGCAGTGACTGGACAGGGAACACTGAAGCTTTCTTT

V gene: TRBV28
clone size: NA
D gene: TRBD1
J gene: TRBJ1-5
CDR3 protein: CASSLRTGHQPQHF
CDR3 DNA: TGTGCCAGCAGTTTACGGACAGGGCATCAGCCCCAGCATTTT

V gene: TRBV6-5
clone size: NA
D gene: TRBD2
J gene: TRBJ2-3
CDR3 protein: CASSYGGGTDTQYF
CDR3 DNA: TGTGCCAGCAGTTACGGGGGGGGCACAGATACGCAGTATTTT

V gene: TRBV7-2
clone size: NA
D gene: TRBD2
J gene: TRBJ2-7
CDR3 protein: CASSLKPAGAAEQYF
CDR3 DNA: TGTGCCAGCAGCTTAAAACCAGCGGGAGCGGCCGAGCAGTACTTC

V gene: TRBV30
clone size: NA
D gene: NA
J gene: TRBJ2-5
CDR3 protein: CAWSVGRLSETQYF
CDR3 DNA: TGTGCCTGGAGTGTAGGCAGGCTTTCGGAGACCCAGTACTTC

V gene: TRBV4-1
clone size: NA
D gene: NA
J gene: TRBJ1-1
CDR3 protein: CASSQDLRSAFF
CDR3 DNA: TGCGCCAGCAGCCAAGACCTGAGGTCGGCTTTCTTT

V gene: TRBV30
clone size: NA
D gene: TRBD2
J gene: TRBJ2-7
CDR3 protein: CAWTPSGSGEQYF
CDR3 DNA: TGTGCCTGGACACCTAGCGGGAGCGGCGAGCAGTACTTC

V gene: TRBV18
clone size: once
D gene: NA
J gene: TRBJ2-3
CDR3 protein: CASSPIPSGTDTQYF
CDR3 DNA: TGTGCCAGCTCACCAATCCCTAGCGGCACAGATACGCAGTATTTT

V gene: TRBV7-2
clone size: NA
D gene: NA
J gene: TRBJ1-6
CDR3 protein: CASSLGPYNSPLHF
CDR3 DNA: TGTGCCAGCAGCTTGGGGCCCTATAATTCACCCCTCCACTTT

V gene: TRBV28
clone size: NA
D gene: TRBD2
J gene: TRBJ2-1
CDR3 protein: CASSSSGRAENEQFF
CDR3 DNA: TGTGCCAGCAGTTCTAGCGGGAGGGCGGAAAATGAGCAGTTCTTC

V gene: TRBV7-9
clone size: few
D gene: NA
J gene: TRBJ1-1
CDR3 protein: CASSSQSNTEAFF
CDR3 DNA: TGTGCCAGCAGCTCTCAGTCGAACACTGAAGCTTTCTTT

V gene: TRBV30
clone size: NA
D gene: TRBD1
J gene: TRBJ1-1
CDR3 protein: CAWSKRQGFPEAFF
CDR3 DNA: TGTGCCTGGAGTAAACGACAGGGATTTCCTGAAGCTTTCTTT

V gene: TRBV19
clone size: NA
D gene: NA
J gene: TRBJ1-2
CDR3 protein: CASSTGRVPRGGYGYTF
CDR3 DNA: TGTGCCAGTAGCACAGGTCGGGTGCCAAGAGGGGGATATGGCTACACCTTC

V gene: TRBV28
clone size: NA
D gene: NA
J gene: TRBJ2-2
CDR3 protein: CASSFRGRGQTGELFF
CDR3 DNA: TGTGCCAGCAGTTTTAGGGGGCGGGGTCAGACCGGGGAGCTGTTTTTT

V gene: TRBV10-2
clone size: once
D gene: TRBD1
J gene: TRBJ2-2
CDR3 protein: CASSGQGAGELFF
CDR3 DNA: TGCGCCAGCAGCGGACAGGGCGCCGGGGAGCTGTTTTTT

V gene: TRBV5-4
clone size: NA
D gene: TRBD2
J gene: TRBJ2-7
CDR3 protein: CASSLDRTSGSDEQYF
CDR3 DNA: TGTGCCAGCAGCTTGGATAGGACTAGCGGGAGTGACGAGCAGTACTTC

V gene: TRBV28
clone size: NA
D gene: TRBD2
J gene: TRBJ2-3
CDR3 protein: CASSLSSGRVRLNTQYF
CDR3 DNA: TGTGCCAGCAGTTTGAGTAGCGGGAGGGTCCGGTTGAATACGCAGTATTTT

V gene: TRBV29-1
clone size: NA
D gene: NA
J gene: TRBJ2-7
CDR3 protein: CSAVPGIQDEQYF
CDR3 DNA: TGCAGCGCAGTACCCGGGATCCAGGACGAGCAGTACTTC

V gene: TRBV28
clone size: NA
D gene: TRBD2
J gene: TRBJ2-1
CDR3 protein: CASSLTSGRVHEQFF
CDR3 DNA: TGTGCCAGCAGTCTTACTAGCGGGAGGGTACATGAGCAGTTCTTC

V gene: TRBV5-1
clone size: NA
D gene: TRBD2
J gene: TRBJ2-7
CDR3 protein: CASSLGGSGTFSEQYF
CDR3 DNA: TGCGCCAGCAGCCTGGGGGGGAGCGGGACTTTTAGCGAGCAGTACTTC

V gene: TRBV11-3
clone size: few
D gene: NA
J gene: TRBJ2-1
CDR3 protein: CASSQQGLEQFF
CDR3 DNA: TGTGCCAGCAGCCAACAGGGTCTTGAGCAGTTCTTC

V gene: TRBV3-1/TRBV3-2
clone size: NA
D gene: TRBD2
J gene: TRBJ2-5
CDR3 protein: CASSHGLAETQYF
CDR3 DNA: TGTGCCAGCAGCCATGGACTAGCGGAGACCCAGTACTTC

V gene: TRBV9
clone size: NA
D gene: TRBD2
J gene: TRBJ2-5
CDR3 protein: CASSAGTSLTQETQYF
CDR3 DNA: TGTGCCAGCAGCGCCGGGACTAGCCTTACCCAGGAGACCCAGTACTTC

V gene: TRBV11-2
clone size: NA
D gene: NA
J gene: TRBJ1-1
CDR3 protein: CASRQRGVTEAFF
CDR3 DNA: TGTGCCAGCAGGCAACGGGGGGTCACTGAAGCTTTCTTT

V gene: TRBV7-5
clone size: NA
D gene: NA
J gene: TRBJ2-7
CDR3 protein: CVRSSQGIRSYEQYF
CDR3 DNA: TGTGTCAGAAGCTCACAGGGAATCCGCTCCTACGAGCAGTACTTC

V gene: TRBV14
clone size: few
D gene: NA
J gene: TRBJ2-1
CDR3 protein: CASSPALGLGFYEQFF
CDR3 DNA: TGTGCCAGCAGCCCCGCACTAGGGTTGGGATTCTATGAGCAGTTCTTC

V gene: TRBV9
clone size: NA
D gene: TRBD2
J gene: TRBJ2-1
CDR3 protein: CASSPGTSGYNEQFF
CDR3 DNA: TGTGCCAGCAGCCCTGGGACTAGCGGTTACAATGAGCAGTTCTTC

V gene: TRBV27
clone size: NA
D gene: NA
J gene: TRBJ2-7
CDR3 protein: CASSPGDRFYEQYF
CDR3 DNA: TGTGCCAGCAGTCCGGGGGACAGATTCTACGAGCAGTACTTC

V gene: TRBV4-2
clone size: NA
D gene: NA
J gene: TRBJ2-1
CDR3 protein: CASRETSAYNEQFF
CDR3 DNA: TGTGCCAGCAGGGAGACGTCGGCCTACAATGAGCAGTTCTTC

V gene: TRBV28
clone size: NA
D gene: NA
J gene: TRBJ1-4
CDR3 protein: CASSLFTRNEKLFF
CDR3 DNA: TGTGCCAGCAGTTTATTTACGAGGAATGAAAAACTGTTTTTT

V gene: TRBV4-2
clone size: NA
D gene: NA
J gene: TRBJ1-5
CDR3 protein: CASSQDLLQPQHF
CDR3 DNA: TGTGCCAGCAGCCAAGACCTACTTCAGCCCCAGCATTTT

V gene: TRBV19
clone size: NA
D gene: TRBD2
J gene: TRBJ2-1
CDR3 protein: CASSIVGGREEQFF
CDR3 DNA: TGTGCCAGTAGTATAGTTGGCGGGAGGGAGGAGCAGTTCTTC

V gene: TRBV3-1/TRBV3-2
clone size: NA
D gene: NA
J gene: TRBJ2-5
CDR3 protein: CASSQLRGGVQETQYF
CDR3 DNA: TGTGCCAGCAGCCAACTCCGAGGCGGCGTCCAGGAGACCCAGTACTTC

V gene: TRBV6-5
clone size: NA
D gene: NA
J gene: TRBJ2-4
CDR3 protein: CASRGLNSWNIQYF
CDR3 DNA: TGTGCCAGCAGAGGACTAAATTCGTGGAACATTCAGTACTTC

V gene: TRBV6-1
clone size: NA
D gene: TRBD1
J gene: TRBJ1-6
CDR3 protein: CASSGTGIYNSPLHF
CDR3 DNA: TGTGCCAGCAGTGGGACAGGGATCTATAATTCGCCCCTCCACTTT

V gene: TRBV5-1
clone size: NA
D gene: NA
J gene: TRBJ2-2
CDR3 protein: CASSLLGTHTGELFF
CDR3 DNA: TGCGCCAGCAGCTTATTAGGGACACACACCGGGGAGCTGTTTTTT

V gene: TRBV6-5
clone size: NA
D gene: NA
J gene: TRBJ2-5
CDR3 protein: CASTRAETQYF
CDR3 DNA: TGTGCCAGCACCCGAGCTGAGACCCAGTACTTC

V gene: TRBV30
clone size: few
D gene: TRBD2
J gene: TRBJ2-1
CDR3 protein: CAWIPRLAGDYEQFF
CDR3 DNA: TGTGCCTGGATCCCCCGTCTAGCGGGAGACTATGAGCAGTTCTTC